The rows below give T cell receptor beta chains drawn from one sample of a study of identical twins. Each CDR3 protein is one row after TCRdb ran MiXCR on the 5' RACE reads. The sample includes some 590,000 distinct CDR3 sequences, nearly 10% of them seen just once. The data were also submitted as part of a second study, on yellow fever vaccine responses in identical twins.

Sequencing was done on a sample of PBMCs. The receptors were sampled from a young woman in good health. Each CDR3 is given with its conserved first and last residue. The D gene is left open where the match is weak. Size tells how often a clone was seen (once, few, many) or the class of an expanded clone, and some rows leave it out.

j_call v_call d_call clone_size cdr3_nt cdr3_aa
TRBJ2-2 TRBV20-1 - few TGCAGTGCTCCGGGGTACAACACTTTAAACGCGAACACCGGGGAGCTGTTTTTT CSAPGYNTLNANTGELFF
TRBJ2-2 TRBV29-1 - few TGCAGCGTTCTTTTATCATATGGGGGCACCGGGGAGCTGTTTTTT CSVLLSYGGTGELFF
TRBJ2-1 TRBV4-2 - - TGTGCCAGCAGCCGACCCGGGACACCCTACAATGAGCAGTTCTTC CASSRPGTPYNEQFF
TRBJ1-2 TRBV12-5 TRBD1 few TGTGCTAGTGGGGGCCGGATACAGGGGGAGTACTATGGCTACACCTTC CASGGRIQGEYYGYTF
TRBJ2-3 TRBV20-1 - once TGCAGTGCTAGGGAGGGAGTTGAGTCAGATACGCAGTATTTT CSAREGVESDTQYF
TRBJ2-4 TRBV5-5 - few TGTGCCAGCAACCTTCTTGGAGCCCTAGCCAAAAACATTCAGTACTTC CASNLLGALAKNIQYF
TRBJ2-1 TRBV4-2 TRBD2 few TGTGCCAGCAGCCAAGAAATTGAATACGGGACTAGCGGGGTGTTTGAGCAGTTCTTC CASSQEIEYGTSGVFEQFF
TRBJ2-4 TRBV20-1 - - TGCAGTGCTACGAGATTACTAGCCAAAAACATTCAGTACTTC CSATRLLAKNIQYF
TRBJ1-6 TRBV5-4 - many TGTGCCAGCAGCTTGGTAGCTTCACCCCTCCACTTT CASSLVASPLHF
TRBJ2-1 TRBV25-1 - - TGTGCCAGCAGTGGCTTGGGGGAAACCTACTACAATGAGCAGTTCTTC CASSGLGETYYNEQFF
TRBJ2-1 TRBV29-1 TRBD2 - TGCAGCGTAAACCAGCGGGAGATCTCCTACAATGAGCAGTTCTTC CSVNQREISYNEQFF
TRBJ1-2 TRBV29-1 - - TGCAGCTTATCAGGCGGCTACACCTTC CSLSGGYTF
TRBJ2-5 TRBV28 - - TGTGCCAGCAGTTTGGGCCAGGGTTTCGAGACCCAGTACTTC CASSLGQGFETQYF
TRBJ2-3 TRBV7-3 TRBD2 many TGTGCCAGCAGGAGCGGGGGGGCCACAGATACGCAGTATTTT CASRSGGATDTQYF
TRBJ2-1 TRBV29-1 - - TGCAGCGTTGGACAGGCCGTCCATGAGCAGTTCTTC CSVGQAVHEQFF
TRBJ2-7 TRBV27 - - TGTGCCAGCAGGGGGGACGAGCAGTACTTC CASRGDEQYF
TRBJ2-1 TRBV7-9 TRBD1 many TGTGCCAGCAGCTTGAGGACAGGGGTGTACAATGAGCAGTTCTTC CASSLRTGVYNEQFF
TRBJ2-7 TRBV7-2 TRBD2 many TGTGCCAGCAGCCCGGGACTAGCGGGGGGCGAGCAGTACTTC CASSPGLAGGEQYF
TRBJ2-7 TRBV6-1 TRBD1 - TGTGCCAGCACACGCGGGACAGGGGCGTTCGAGCAGTACTTC CASTRGTGAFEQYF
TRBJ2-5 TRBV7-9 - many TGTGCCAGCAGCTTAAACCCAGAGACCCAGTACTTC CASSLNPETQYF
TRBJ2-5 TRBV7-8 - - TGTGCCAGCAGCTTAGGGTGGGCGGGCCAAGGTGGGGCCCAGTACTTC CASSLGWAGQGGAQYF
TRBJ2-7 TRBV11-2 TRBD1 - TGTGCCAGCAGCTCGACTGCCAGGGGGAGCTCCTACGAGCAGTACTTC CASSSTARGSSYEQYF
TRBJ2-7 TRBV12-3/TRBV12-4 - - TGTGCCAGCAGCGAAAGGGCGGACGAGCAGTACTTC CASSERADEQYF
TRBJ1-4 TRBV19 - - TGTGCCAGTAATCTCCGGGACACAGGAAAACTGTTTTTT CASNLRDTGKLFF
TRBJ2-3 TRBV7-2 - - TGTGCCAGCAGCTTAGGGTCCGGGTTGAATACGCAGTATTTT CASSLGSGLNTQYF
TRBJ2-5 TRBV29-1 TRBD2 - TGCAGCGCCCGTCTTCCAGGACTAGCGGGGGGTGAGACCCAGTACTTC CSARLPGLAGGETQYF
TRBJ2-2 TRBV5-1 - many TGCGCCAGCAGCCGGCGGGGGCCTGAGGCCGGGGAGCTGTTTTTT CASSRRGPEAGELFF
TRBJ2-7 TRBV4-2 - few TGTGCCAGCAGTGAAAACCGGGACACGGACGAGCAGTACTTC CASSENRDTDEQYF
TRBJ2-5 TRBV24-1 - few TGTGCCACCCACAGACTGTCAGAGACCCAGTACTTC CATHRLSETQYF
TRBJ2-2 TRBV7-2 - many TGTGCCAGCAGCTTGAGTAGACAGACCACCGGGGAGCTGTTTTTT CASSLSRQTTGELFF
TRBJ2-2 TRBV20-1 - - TGCAGTGCTAGGGTGGGCGGGGAGCTGTTTTTT CSARVGGELFF
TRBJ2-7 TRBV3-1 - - TGTGCCAGCAGCCAAGACCCGCCGGGACGAGGGCTCTACGAGCAGTACTTC CASSQDPPGRGLYEQYF
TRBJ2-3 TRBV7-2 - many TGTGCCAGCAGCTTAAAATGGGGCGATACGCAGTATTTT CASSLKWGDTQYF
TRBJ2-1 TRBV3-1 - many TGTGCCAGCAGCCAAGATGGGGCGGCGGCCCAGCAGTTCTTC CASSQDGAAAQQFF
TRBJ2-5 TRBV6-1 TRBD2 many TGTGCCAGCAGTCTTAGCGGGGCCAAAGGGACCCAGTACTTC CASSLSGAKGTQYF
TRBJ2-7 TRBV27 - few TGTGCCAGCAGTTTTAACGAGGGGTACGAGCAGTACTTC CASSFNEGYEQYF
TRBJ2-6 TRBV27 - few TGTGCCAGCAGTTTATCACCTCGTGCAGGGATCAGGCCTGGGGCCAACGTCCTGACTTTC CASSLSPRAGIRPGANVLTF
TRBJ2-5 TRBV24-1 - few TGTGCCACCGGCGGAGGGCAACAGAAATCAAAAGAGACCCAGTACTTC CATGGGQQKSKETQYF
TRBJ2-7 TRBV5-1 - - TGCGCCAGCAGCTTGGAGGGGCCAGGGAGCGGCGAGCAGTACTTC CASSLEGPGSGEQYF
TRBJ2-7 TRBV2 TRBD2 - TGTGCCAGCAGTGTTCGGGGGGAGGAGTACTTC CASSVRGEEYF
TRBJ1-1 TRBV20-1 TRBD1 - TGCAGTGCTAGTACAAGGGGGCCGGGCACTGAAGCTTTCTTT CSASTRGPGTEAFF
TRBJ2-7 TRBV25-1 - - TGTGCCAGCAGTATACAGGGTACTTCGGGCGAGCAGTACTTC CASSIQGTSGEQYF
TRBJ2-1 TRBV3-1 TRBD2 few TGTGCCAGCAGCCGCCAAGGAGTGGGGGGGACCTACAATGAGCAGTTCTTC CASSRQGVGGTYNEQFF
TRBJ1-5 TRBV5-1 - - TGCGCCAGCAGCCGGGACAATAGGAATCAGCCCCAGCATTTT CASSRDNRNQPQHF
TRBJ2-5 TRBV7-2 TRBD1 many TGTGCCAGCAGCACCCGACAGGGTACTGGGGACCAGTACTTC CASSTRQGTGDQYF
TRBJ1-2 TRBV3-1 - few TGTGCCAGCAGCCAACGGGCCCCGGGGGGTGGCTACACCTTC CASSQRAPGGGYTF
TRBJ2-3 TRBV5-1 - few TGCGCCAGCAGCCCAGAGGCGGGGGCAAGCACAGATACGCAGTATTTT CASSPEAGASTDTQYF
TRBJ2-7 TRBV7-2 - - TGTGCCAGCAGCTTAGCGCTAGGGGGGATCTCCTACGAGCAGTACTTC CASSLALGGISYEQYF
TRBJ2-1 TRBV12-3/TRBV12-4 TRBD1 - TGTGCCAGCAGCCCCCAGCAGGGGGCGCCTGGCGATGAGCAGTTCTTC CASSPQQGAPGDEQFF
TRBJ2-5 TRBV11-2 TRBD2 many TGTGCCAGCAGCTTAGGGGGACTAGCGATCGCCAAACAAGAGACCCAGTACTTC CASSLGGLAIAKQETQYF
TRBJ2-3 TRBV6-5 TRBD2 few TGTGCCAGCAGTTCCCGTAGCGGGGGGCATGGAGATACGCAGTATTTT CASSSRSGGHGDTQYF
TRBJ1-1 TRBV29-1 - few TGCAGCGTTGAAGTGAAACAGGTGAACACTGAAGCTTTCTTT CSVEVKQVNTEAFF
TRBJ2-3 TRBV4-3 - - TGCGCCAGCAGCCAAGATCTCGGTGGCCGGGGAGCAGATACGCAGTATTTT CASSQDLGGRGADTQYF
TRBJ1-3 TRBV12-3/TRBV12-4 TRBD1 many TGTGCCAGCAGTTCCATGGACAGGAATACTGGAAACACCATATATTTT CASSSMDRNTGNTIYF
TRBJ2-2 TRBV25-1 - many TGTGCCAGCAGGGGCAGAAACAACACCGGGGAGCTGTTTTTT CASRGRNNTGELFF
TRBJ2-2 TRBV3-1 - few TGTGCCAGCAGCCACTCGACGTTGGGGGGGGCCATAGGCGGGGAGCTGTTTTTT CASSHSTLGGAIGGELFF
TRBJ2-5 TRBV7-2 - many TGTGCCAGCAGCCTGAGGGGGACCCAAGAGACCCAGTACTTC CASSLRGTQETQYF
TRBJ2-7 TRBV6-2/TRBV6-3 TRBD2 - TGTGCCAGCAGTTACTCGCCTAGCGGGCTCAACGAGCAGTACTTC CASSYSPSGLNEQYF
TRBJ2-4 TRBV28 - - TGTGCCAGCAGACGACAGGACGGACCCGCCAAAAACATTCAGTACTTC CASRRQDGPAKNIQYF
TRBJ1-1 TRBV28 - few TGTGCCAGCAGTTTAATGCTGGACACTGAAGCTTTCTTT CASSLMLDTEAFF